This T cell receptor (beta chain) was sequenced in a study of spatial heterogeneity in lung cancer. Study overall: Detected beta-chain sequences consistently exceeded alpha-chain sequences. In tumor regions, TCR transcript counts tracked strongly with a T cell module score from matched bulk RNA-seq.

This clonotype came up many times. The antigen is undetermined. From the 5' RACE reads, TCRdb called clonotypes with MiXCR, one entry per CDR3 protein. The sample lists about 1,700 distinct CDR3 sequences; about 4.6% were seen once. As for time point: sample taken at primary tumor resection. The study sequenced unsorted whole RNA from tumor, nontumor lung or frozen PBMC. Findings and limits, study-wide: How many expanded intratumoral alpha and beta TCRs were present tracked the tumor mutation count, which was a count of nonsynonymous mutations. Estimates put coverage of tumor T cells 7% to 8% for alpha and over 12% for beta chains.

Sequenced here: lung tumor tissue, sampled at surgery. This receptor was taken from a male donor with early-stage non-small cell lung cancer.

CDR3 protein: CASSLGGSHNSPLHF. The CDR3 DNA reads TGTGCCAGCAGCTTAGGGGGAAGCCATAATTCACCCCTCCACTTT. The rearrangement joins TRBV7-6 to TRBJ1-6, with no clear D. CDR3 length: 15 residues. Trimming removed 1 base from V and 5 bases from J, with 9 bases in between. CDR1 is SGHVS, CDR2 FNYEAQ, per germline.